One sample yielded the 7 T cell receptor beta chains listed below, sequenced in a study of T cells after yellow fever vaccination. In TCRdb, the 5' RACE reads were re-called with MiXCR into one record per CDR3 protein. The sample contains some 320,000 distinct CDR3 sequences, 3.5% to 4.5% of which appear only once. The source material was PBMCs, sampled 15 days after the yellow fever booster vaccination. Receptors originate from a man between 18 and 35 years old who received the YFV17D yellow fever vaccine.

This clonotype was observed a handful of times. V gene TRBV10-3 combines with J gene TRBJ2-1; D is tentatively TRBD1 or TRBD2 (6 bases each). This CDR3 has 13 residues. The V end was cut by 6 bases, the J end by 6 bases, with 12 bases between. Germline V gene lookup returns CDR1 ENHRY and CDR2 SYGVKD. In DNA form, the CDR3 reads TGTGCCATCAGAGGTTCGGGGGCCAATGAGCAGTTCTTC. This codes for CAIRGSGANEQFF.

This clonotype was detected many times. The chain couples TRBV7-9 to TRBJ1-1; D is perhaps TRBD1 (5 bases). CDR1 SEHNR and CDR2 FQNEAQ come from the germline V gene (reference sequence). The V end was cut by 4 bases, the J end by 6 bases, with 9 bases between. This CDR3 has 12 residues. The CDR3 DNA sequence: TGTGCCAGCAGCTCCGGGACCGCTGAAGCTTTCTTT. Its protein is CASSSGTAEAFF.

The chain combines TRBV19 with TRBJ2-1; the match to TRBD2 covers 9 bases. The CDR3 totals 15 residues. Germline trimming cut 7 bases from V and 4 bases from J; bases unmatched to any gene: 8. Germline V gene sequence: CDR1 LNHDA, CDR2 SQIVND (reference sequence). This chain's CDR3 is CASKGLAGQYNEQFF. Here the CDR3 DNA reads TGTGCCAGTAAAGGCCTAGCGGGGCAATACAATGAGCAGTTCTTC. The complete variable domain, with remaining parts taken from reference TRBV19 and TRBJ2-1, reads DGGITQSPKYLFRKEGQNVTLSCEQNLNHDAMYWYRQDPGQGLRLIYYSQIVNDFQKGDIAEGYSVSREKKESFPLTVTSAQKNPTAFYLCASKGLAGQYNEQFFGPGTRLTVL.

This clonotype showed up many times. The chain carries TRBV7-9 and TRBJ2-5; 8 nucleotides line up with TRBD1. Germline values: CDR1 SEHNR, CDR2 FQNEAQ (reference sequence). The V segment lost 1 base and the J segment 5 bases; nucleotides outside the gene matches: 6. The length of the CDR3 is 15 residues. DNA for the CDR3: TGTGCCAGCAGCTTAGAGGGGCAGGGGGCGGAGACCCAGTACTTC. It is translated as CASSLEGQGAETQYF.

This clonotype has only a few counts. The rearrangement uses TRBV20-1 and TRBJ2-1, with D possibly TRBD2 on 6 matching bases. V lost 4 bases and J 6 bases, leaving 16 bases between the germline ends. CDR1 and CDR2 (germline): DFQATT, SNEGSKA (reference sequence). The CDR3 extends over 14 amino acids. CDR3 region: CSATRGTGSNEQFF. Written as DNA, the CDR3 is TGCAGTGCTACTCGCGGGACTGGGAGCAATGAGCAGTTCTTC.

This sequence joins TRBV5-1 and TRBJ2-3; 9 positions match TRBD1. This CDR3 is built from 16 residues. Germline V lookup: CDR1 SGHRS, CDR2 YFSETQ. Unmatched junction bases numbered 3, after V lost 0 bases and J lost 1 base. CDR3 protein: CASSLGWTGGTDTQYF. In nucleotides, the CDR3 is TGCGCCAGCAGCTTGGGATGGACAGGGGGCACAGATACGCAGTATTTT.

The chain couples TRBV11-2 to TRBJ1-6; D remains ambiguous. CDR1 SGHAT and CDR2 FQNNGV come from the germline V gene. V lost 2 bases and J lost 1, with 3 bases in between. The CDR3 has 14 residues. This chain's CDR3 is CASSLKSYNSPLHF. CDR3 bases: TGTGCCAGCAGCTTAAAGTCCTATAATTCACCCCTCCACTTT.